One sample yielded the 11 T cell receptor beta chains listed below, sequenced in a study of blood T cell repertoires in COVID-19. The protocol was immunoSEQ multiplex PCR, while the TCRdb copy is restricted to in-frame clones and leaves out a portion. The sample lists around 220,000 clones, around 80% seen once, with about 7.8% in the top ten. Sequencing was done on a sample of peripheral blood. The source of these receptors is a woman aged 80 or older with COVID-19, enrolled during active disease.

V is TRBV12-3 or TRBV12-4 and J is TRBJ1-4; 9 nucleotides align to TRBD1. The V segment lost 6 bases and the J segment 14 bases; nucleotides outside the gene matches: 10. The CDR3 spans 13 residues. Here the CDR3 DNA reads TGTGCCAGCAGCCTTGGACAGGGGCAACCCCTGTTTTTT. Residues: CASSLGQGQPLFF.

This rearrangement joins TRBV15 to TRBJ2-1, with 10 bases fitting TRBD2. Germline CDR1 is LNHNV and CDR2 is YYDKDF (reference sequence). The CDR3 has 16 residues. Trimming removed 3 bases from V and 2 bases from J; junction bases left unmatched: 4. As DNA, the CDR3 is TGTGCCACCAGCAGGGACCTAGCGGGGGCCTACAATGAGCAGTTCTTC. This codes for CATSRDLAGAYNEQFF.

The chain combines TRBV2 with TRBJ1-1; D ambiguous. The CDR3 runs to 12 residues. Trimming removed 10 bases at V and 4 bases at J, with 13 bases between. Germline loops: CDR1 SNHLY, CDR2 FYNNEI. CDR3 nucleotides: TGTGCCACAAACGTAGGGAGCACTGAAGCTTTCTTT. Protein product: CATNVGSTEAFF.

The CDR3 nucleotides are TGTGCCAGCAGCCAGTCTAGCGGGTGGAACACCGGGGAGCTGTTTTTT. It is translated as CASSQSSGWNTGELFF. The chain recombines TRBV7-3 with TRBJ2-2; TRBD2 aligns across 8 bases. Germline values: CDR1 SGHTA, CDR2 FQGTGA. V shed 5 bases and J 1 base; nucleotides not matched to a gene: 6. This CDR3 has 16 residues.

V usage is TRBV20-1 and J usage is TRBJ1-2; D not resolved. The germline V gene has CDR1 DFQATT and CDR2 SNEGSKA (reference sequence). The CDR3 extends over 11 amino acids. V was cut by 6 bases and J by 8 bases, with 13 bases left in between. The CDR3 DNA is TGCAGTGCCCCGGTGTCGGGAGGCTACACCTTC. It is translated as CSAPVSGGYTF.

The chain links TRBV3-1 (or the pseudogene TRBV3-2) to TRBJ2-5; D is possibly TRBD1 (8 bases). V lost 4 bases, J lost 4 bases, and 19 bases lay in between. The CDR3 is 16 residues long. CDR1 LGHDT and CDR2 YNNKEL come from the germline V gene (reference sequence). The CDR3 here is CASSRGQGLMGETQYF. The CDR3 DNA is TGTGCCAGCAGCCGTGGACAGGGACTAATGGGAGAGACCCAGTACTTC.

The V gene is TRBV18, the J gene TRBJ2-7; TRBD1 matches 7 bases. CDR1 and CDR2 from the germline V gene are KGHSH and LQKENI. Trimming took 0 bases from V and 3 from J; bases not matched to a gene: 5. The CDR3 is 15 residues long. The CDR3 loop reads CASSPPVGQVYEQYF. Written as DNA, the CDR3 is TGTGCCAGCTCACCACCGGTAGGACAGGTCTACGAGCAGTACTTC.

The V gene is TRBV6-5, the J gene TRBJ2-7; D may be TRBD2 (6 bases). The germline gives CDR1 MNHEY, CDR2 SVGAGI. The CDR3 spans 14 residues. With 1 base removed from V and 5 bases from J, the gap between germline ends came to 12 bases. CDR3 nucleotides: TGTGCCAGCAGTTACTTGTGGGGGGACCACGAGCAGTACTTC. Translating it yields CASSYLWGDHEQYF.

The V and J genes are TRBV5-1 and TRBJ1-6; D gene ambiguous. The CDR3 is 12 residues long. Trimming pared 4 bases from V and 7 bases from J, leaving 6 bases between. Germline V gene lookup returns CDR1 SGHRS and CDR2 YFSETQ. The CDR3 loop is CASSQENSPLHF. The DNA for the CDR3 is TGCGCCAGCAGCCAGGAAAATTCACCCCTCCACTTT.

The V gene is TRBV18, the J gene TRBJ2-3, with D possibly TRBD2 on 6 matching bases. From germline, CDR1 is KGHSH and CDR2 LQKENI. This CDR3 has 16 residues. V dropped 1 base and J dropped 1 base, with 12 bases sitting between them. Written as DNA, the CDR3 is TGTGCCAGCTCACCACTCAGCGGGCCACGCACAGATACGCAGTATTTT. Protein sequence: CASSPLSGPRTDTQYF.

The J gene is TRBJ2-1, the V gene TRBV5-1; D might be TRBD1 (6 bases). The CDR3 loop spans 11 amino acids. Germline CDR1 and CDR2: SGHRS and YFSETQ. The V end lost 4 bases, the J end lost 12 bases, and 11 bases lay between the germline ends. The CDR3 region is CASSTDSLQFF. In nucleotides, the CDR3 is TGCGCCAGCAGCACGGACAGTTTGCAGTTCTTC. The variable domain in full, completed from reference TRBV5-1 and TRBJ2-1, reads KAGVTQTPRYLIKTRGQQVTLSCSPISGHRSVSWYQQTPGQGLQFLFEYFSETQRNKGNFPGRFSGRQFSNSRSEMNVSTLELGDSALYLCASSTDSLQFFGPGTRLTVL.